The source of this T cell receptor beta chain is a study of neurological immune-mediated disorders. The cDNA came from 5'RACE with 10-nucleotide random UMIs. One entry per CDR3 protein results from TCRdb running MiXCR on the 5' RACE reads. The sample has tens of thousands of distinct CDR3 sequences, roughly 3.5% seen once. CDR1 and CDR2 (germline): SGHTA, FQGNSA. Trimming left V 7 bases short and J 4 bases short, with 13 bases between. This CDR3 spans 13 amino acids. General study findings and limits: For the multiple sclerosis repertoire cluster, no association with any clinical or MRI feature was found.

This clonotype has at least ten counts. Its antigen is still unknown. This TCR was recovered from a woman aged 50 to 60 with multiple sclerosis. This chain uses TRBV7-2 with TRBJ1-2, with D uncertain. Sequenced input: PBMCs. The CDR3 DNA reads TGTGCCAGCACGGCCACCAACCCCTATGGCTACACCTTC. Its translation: CASTATNPYGYTF.